A selection of T cell receptor beta chains follows, all from one sample in a study of OX40 agonist ivuxolimab in advanced cancers. Some clones are missing from TCRdb's copy, which holds only in-frame ones; the method was immunoSEQ multiplex PCR. The repertoire has under 60,000 clones, roughly nine tenths of them found once; the top ten carry roughly 49%. The sequences come from CD4+ or CD8+ T cells sorted from blood, collected in a trial of the OX40 agonist ivuxolimab. These receptors were taken from an adult with an advanced solid tumor such as melanoma, head and neck, liver or kidney cancer. Each CDR3 is given with its conserved first and last residue. A D gene is named only where the DNA matches it firmly. Only part of the rows carry a size: once, few, many, or a class if the clone is expanded.

>-|TRBV11-2|TRBJ2-7|-
CASSLEGGFYEQYF
TGTGCCAGCAGCTTAGAAGGGGGATTCTACGAGCAGTACTTC
>-|TRBV5-1|TRBJ2-2|TRBD2
CASKVAGQDTGELFF
TGCGCCAGCAAAGTAGCGGGGCAGGACACCGGGGAGCTGTTTTTT
>-|TRBV7-9|TRBJ1-3|-
CASSLGPGNTIYF
TGTGCCAGCAGCTTAGGTCCTGGAAACACCATATATTTT
>-|TRBV28|TRBJ2-1|-
CASSFYYNEQFF
TGTGCCAGCAGTTTCTATTACAATGAGCAGTTCTTC
>-|TRBV5-1|TRBJ2-1|TRBD1
CASSLAPQGGFAYNEQFF
TGCGCCAGCAGCTTGGCCCCCCAAGGGGGCTTCGCCTACAATGAGCAGTTCTTC
>-|TRBV6-6|TRBJ1-2|-
CASSLGTDYGYTF
TGTGCCAGCAGTTTAGGGACGGACTATGGCTACACCTTC
>-|TRBV27|TRBJ2-3|-
CASSRNPRDTQYF
TGTGCCAGCAGTCGGAATCCCAGGGATACGCAGTATTTT
>once|TRBV2|TRBJ2-2|-
CASKDGANTGELFF
TGTGCCAGCAAGGACGGCGCGAACACCGGGGAGCTGTTTTTT
>-|TRBV11-2|TRBJ2-5|-
CASSFTSMETQYF
TGTGCCAGCAGCTTTACTAGTATGGAGACCCAGTACTTC
>-|TRBV7-9|TRBJ1-6|-
CASSPRENSPLHF
TGTGCCAGCAGCCCCAGGGAAAATTCACCCCTCCACTTT
>-|TRBV10-2|TRBJ2-2|TRBD1
CASREGQGASGELFF
TGCGCCAGCAGAGAGGGACAGGGGGCTTCCGGGGAGCTGTTTTTT
>-|TRBV5-1|TRBJ2-3|-
CASQNQGGTNTDTQYF
TGCGCCAGCCAAAATCAAGGAGGAACTAACACAGATACGCAGTATTTT
>few|TRBV5-8|TRBJ1-2|TRBD1
CASSHPTGEGYTF
TGTGCCAGCAGCCATCCGACAGGGGAGGGCTACACCTTC
>-|TRBV6-5|TRBJ2-1|TRBD2
CASSYSAGGIYNEQFF
TGTGCCAGCAGTTACTCGGCGGGGGGCATCTACAATGAGCAGTTCTTC
>-|TRBV9|TRBJ2-5|-
CASSVGEEETQYF
TGTGCCAGCAGCGTAGGCGAGGAGGAGACCCAGTACTTC
>-|TRBV7-3|TRBJ2-1|-
CASSLTGTSSYNEQFF
TGTGCCAGCAGCTTAACAGGCACCAGCTCCTACAATGAGCAGTTCTTC
>few|TRBV7-9|TRBJ1-6|-
CASSLGPQYVPLHF
TGTGCCAGCAGCTTAGGCCCCCAGTACGTGCCCCTCCACTTT
>once|TRBV7-9|TRBJ1-3|-
CASSLASVTYSGNTIYF
TGTGCCAGCAGCTTAGCGTCCGTGACATACTCTGGAAACACCATATATTTT
>-|TRBV10-3|TRBJ1-3|-
CASSSENSGNTIYF
TGTGCCAGCAGCAGTGAGAACTCTGGAAACACCATATATTTT
>few|TRBV7-8|TRBJ2-7|TRBD2
CASSLGLAGRYEQYF
TGTGCCAGCAGCCTCGGACTAGCGGGGAGATACGAGCAGTACTTC
>-|TRBV13|TRBJ2-7|-
CASSLRGSHEQYF
TGTGCCAGCAGCTTACGGGGGTCCCACGAGCAGTACTTC
>-|TRBV6-6|TRBJ1-2|TRBD1
CASSSFVQGARGYTF
TGTGCCAGCAGTTCATTCGTCCAGGGGGCTCGGGGCTACACCTTC
>-|TRBV4-1|TRBJ2-1|TRBD2
CASSLPLAGGYYNEQFF
TGCGCCAGCAGCCTTCCCCTAGCGGGAGGGTACTACAATGAGCAGTTCTTC
>-|TRBV7-2|TRBJ2-3|-
CASSLVSYTDTQYF
TGTGCCAGCAGCTTAGTCAGTTACACAGATACGCAGTATTTT